This T cell receptor (beta chain) was documented in a study of T cells in localized non-small cell lung cancer. The CDR3 contains 15 residues. V shed 2 bases, J shed 4 bases, and the junction held 3 bases outside the gene matches. CDR1 is MDHEN, CDR2 SYDVKM, per germline. The data were produced by immunoSEQ multiplex PCR, yet TCRdb's version contains in-frame clones alone and is incomplete. Found here are hundreds of clones, 15% to 25% of them singletons; the top ten hold more than 13%. The material sequenced was lung tumor tissue, taken before any cancer treatment. The chain joins TRBV28 to TRBJ1-3; 9 bases are shared with TRBD1. The clonotype originates from an older male donor with stage I lung adenocarcinoma. The CDR3 DNA follows: TGTGCCAGCAGTTTAGGCGGGACAGGGGGAAACACCATATATTTT. The encoded protein is CASSLGGTGGNTIYF. The full variable domain, with the rest looked up from reference TRBV28 and TRBJ1-3, is DVKVTQSSRYLVKRTGEKVFLECVQDMDHENMFWYRQDPGLGLRLIYFSYDVKMKEKGDIPEGYSVSREKKERFSLILESASTNQTSMYLCASSLGGTGGNTIYFGEGSWLTVV.